These 27 T cell receptor beta chains came from one sample sequenced in a study of CD8 T cells in Susac syndrome. An input of roughly 0.5 to 1 ug of RNA was subjected to reverse transcription using random hexamers. TCRdb re-analysed the immunoSEQ multiplex PCR reads in MiXCR, keeping a single row per CDR3 protein. Counted here are 100,000 to 150,000 distinct CDR3 sequences, over 90% occurring once; the ten biggest clones make up less than 0.15%. The sample comprised CD4+ T cells from PBMCs. These receptors all stem from a human donor with Susac syndrome.

This chain links TRBV30 with TRBJ1-1; D is ambiguous. Trimming took off 3 bases at V and 4 bases at J, with 6 bases between the two ends. Germline CDR1 reads GTSNPN; CDR2 reads SVGIG (reference sequence). CDR3 length equals 11 residues. The CDR3 DNA sequence: TGTGCCTGGAGGGGGTCCACTGAAGCTTTCTTT. Encoded protein: CAWRGSTEAFF.

This chain joins TRBV7-2 and TRBJ2-1; 15 bases line up with TRBD2. The J segment lost 8 bases and the V segment lost 0 bases, leaving 2 bases of the junction unmatched. The CDR3 consists of 16 residues. Looked up from germline, CDR1 is SGHTA and CDR2 is FQGNSA. This chain's CDR3 is CASSLAGLAGGYEQFF. Here the CDR3 DNA reads TGTGCCAGCAGCTTAGCAGGACTAGCGGGAGGGTATGAGCAGTTCTTC. Full variable domain (outside the CDR3, taken from reference TRBV7-2 and TRBJ2-1): GAGVSQSPSNKVTEKGKDVELRCDPISGHTALYWYRQSLGQGLEFLIYFQGNSAPDKSGLPSDRFSAERTGGSVSTLTIQRTQQEDSAVYLCASSLAGLAGGYEQFFGPGTRLTVL.

V and J are TRBV5-4 and TRBJ2-5; the D gene is possibly TRBD2 (5 bases). V was shortened by 7 bases and J by 4 bases, with 14 bases between the two germline ends. Germline CDR1 and CDR2: SGHNT and YYREEE (reference sequence). CDR3 length equals 13 residues. The CDR3 bases are TGTGCCAGCTATAGAGGGCCAGGAGAGACCCAGTACTTC. Translating it yields CASYRGPGETQYF.

This clonotype was counted once. The chain joins TRBV20-1 to TRBJ2-5, with TRBD1 matching over 9 bases. Germline V gene lookup returns CDR1 DFQATT and CDR2 SNEGSKA (reference sequence). This CDR3 has 12 residues. Trimming cost V 7 bases and J 5 bases; bases outside gene matches: 5. The CDR3 protein is CSGRQGVETQYF. DNA of the CDR3: TGCAGTGGGCGACAGGGGGTGGAGACCCAGTACTTC.

This clonotype was observed a single time. The chain recombines TRBV4-2 with TRBJ1-2; D possibly corresponds to TRBD1 (6 bases). CDR3 length equals 14 residues. The germline V and J ends were trimmed by 0 bases and 5 bases, with 10 bases remaining between them. Germline loops: CDR1 LGHNA, CDR2 YNFKEQ. CDR3 residues: CASSQDLTGYGYTF. In DNA form, the CDR3 reads TGTGCCAGCAGCCAAGACCTCACAGGGTATGGCTACACCTTC.

The genes are TRBV5-1 and TRBJ2-3; 14 positions match TRBD2. Germline trimming cut 4 bases from V and 2 bases from J; bases unmatched to any gene: 6. Germline CDR1 reads SGHRS; CDR2 reads YFSETQ. The CDR3 has 17 residues. The CDR3 protein is CASSTGTSGGPTDTQYF. The DNA for the CDR3 is TGCGCCAGCAGCACCGGGACTAGCGGGGGACCCACAGATACGCAGTATTTT.

The chain combines TRBV6-5 with TRBJ2-7; 7 bases fit TRBD2. The CDR3 spans 13 residues. V lost 8 bases to trimming and J lost 3 bases; unmatched junction nucleotides: 7. Germline lookup yields CDR1 MNHEY and CDR2 SVGAGI. This chain's CDR3 is CASRASGYYEQYF. CDR3 nucleotide sequence: TGTGCCAGCCGGGCTAGCGGTTACTACGAGCAGTACTTC.

The table lists this clonotype with a count of one. The DNA for the CDR3 is TGTGCCAGCTCACCCCCCTCGGGTGCAGGAATAATGCAGTTCTTC. Encoded protein: CASSPPSGAGIMQFF. The chain uses TRBV18 and TRBJ2-1; the D is unclear. CDR3 size: 15 residues. Germline lookup yields CDR1 KGHSH and CDR2 LQKENI. The V gene lost 3 bases and the J gene lost 12 bases, with 21 bases spanning the gap.

The chain uses TRBV29-1 and TRBJ1-1, with a tentative D call TRBD1 (6 bases). Trimming removed 8 bases at V and 5 bases at J, with 21 bases between. The CDR3 has 14 residues. Germline V gene sequence: CDR1 SQVTM, CDR2 ANQGSEA. CDR3 sequence: CSILGGLKATEAFF. CDR3 nucleotide sequence: TGCAGCATCTTGGGGGGCCTTAAGGCGACTGAAGCTTTCTTT.

The V and J genes are TRBV5-4 and TRBJ2-5; D is perhaps TRBD2 (6 bases). The CDR3 loop spans 12 amino acids. V was clipped by 10 bases and J by 1 base, with 11 bases between them. From germline, CDR1 is SGHNT and CDR2 YYREEE (reference sequence). DNA of the CDR3: TGTGCCGCATCGGAGGGCCAAGAGACCCAGTACTTC. It specifies CAASEGQETQYF. The full variable domain, in which reference TRBV5-4 and TRBJ2-5 provide the parts outside the CDR3, is ETGVTQSPTHLIKTRGQQVTLRCSSQSGHNTVSWYQQALGQGPQFIFQYYREEENGRGNFPPRFSGLQFPNYSSELNVNALELDDSALYLCAASEGQETQYFGPGTRLLVL.

The chain couples TRBV7-2 to TRBJ1-2; possibly TRBD1 for D (6 bases). Germline V gene data show CDR1 as SGHTA and CDR2 as FQGNSA. CDR3 length: 15 residues. The V end was cut by 3 bases, the J end by 4 bases, with 15 bases between. The CDR3 DNA reads TGTGCCAGCAGCTTTCCGGGACAAAAGAGCTATGGCTACACCTTC. Its translation: CASSFPGQKSYGYTF.

The chain employs TRBV18 and TRBJ1-5; unclear D gene. CDR1 is KGHSH, CDR2 LQKENI, per germline. Trimming cost V 4 bases and J 6 bases, with 10 bases left between them. There are 13 residues in the CDR3. The CDR3 nucleotides are TGTGCCAGCTCACGAGATGAGGGTCAGCCCCAGCATTTT. This gives the protein CASSRDEGQPQHF.

The chain recombines TRBV3-1 with TRBJ2-1; 11 nucleotides match TRBD2. The CDR3 consists of 17 residues. The V gene's germline CDR1 is LGHDT and CDR2 YNNKEL (reference sequence). V lost 3 bases and J lost 3; bases outside the gene matches: 7. The CDR3 DNA reads TGTGCCAGCAGCCATCTCACGGGACTAGCGGACTACAATGAGCAGTTCTTC. Translated: CASSHLTGLADYNEQFF.

This chain joins TRBV30 and TRBJ2-1; 12 positions match TRBD2. V lost 0 bases to trimming and J lost 8 bases; unmatched junction nucleotides: 14. The germline V gene encodes CDR1 GTSNPN and CDR2 SVGIG (reference sequence). This CDR3 contains 18 residues. The CDR3 nucleotides read TGTGCCTGGAGTGTAGACCAAAATCTAGCGGGAGGGCCTTATGAGCAGTTCTTC. It specifies CAWSVDQNLAGGPYEQFF.

The chain employs TRBV29-1 and TRBJ1-5; D is perhaps TRBD1 (5 bases). The CDR3 is 14 amino acids. The V gene's germline CDR1 is SQVTM and CDR2 ANQGSEA. V gave up 5 bases and J gave up 3 bases, with 14 bases separating them. The DNA of the CDR3 is TGCAGCGTTAAAACGACAGACCCCAATCAGCCCCAGCATTTT. Translating it yields CSVKTTDPNQPQHF.

This chain connects TRBV20-1 to TRBJ2-1; D unresolved. Deletions cut 4 bases from V and 0 bases from J, with 4 bases between. Germline assignment: CDR1 DFQATT and CDR2 SNEGSKA (reference sequence). The CDR3 runs 12 residues. This CDR3 reads CSAILSYNEQFF. CDR3 nucleotides: TGCAGTGCTATCCTCTCCTACAATGAGCAGTTCTTC.

The J gene is TRBJ2-5, the V gene TRBV12-3 or TRBV12-4, with a possible D match to TRBD2 (6 bases). This CDR3 has 16 residues. Trimming shortened V by 2 bases and J by 1 base, and 14 bases separated the two germline ends. CDR3 DNA: TGTGCCAGCAGTTTATCGTTTGCACTAGCCCAAGAGACCCAGTACTTC. Translated, it gives CASSLSFALAQETQYF.

The chain combines TRBV20-1 with TRBJ1-5; TRBD1 agrees at 12 bases. The CDR3 runs to 15 residues. CDR1 is DFQATT and CDR2 is SNEGSKA in the germline V gene (reference sequence). V shed 4 bases, J shed 6 bases, and the junction held 7 bases outside the gene matches. DNA for the CDR3: TGCAGTGCTACATGGCCGGGACAGGGGGCTCAGCCCCAGCATTTT. This sequence encodes CSATWPGQGAQPQHF.

The chain joins TRBV27 to TRBJ1-5; maybe TRBD1 (5 bases). The V end lost 5 bases, the J end lost 0 bases, and 11 bases lay between the germline ends. The CDR3 extends over 15 amino acids. Germline loops: CDR1 MNHEY, CDR2 SMNVEV (reference sequence). DNA of the CDR3: TGTGCCAGCAGTGGGGGGGGGTATAGCAATCAGCCCCAGCATTTT. Its translation is CASSGGGYSNQPQHF.

This chain uses TRBV11-2 with TRBJ2-5, with 7 nucleotides matching TRBD2. Per the germline V gene, CDR1 is SGHAT and CDR2 is FQNNGV. V shed 4 bases, J shed 5 bases, and the junction held 7 bases outside the gene matches. There are 14 residues in the CDR3. The CDR3 sequence: CASSSRGVGETQYF. The DNA of the CDR3 is TGTGCCAGCAGCTCACGGGGGGTGGGGGAGACCCAGTACTTC. The full variable domain, with the rest looked up from reference TRBV11-2 and TRBJ2-5, is EAGVAQSPRYKIIEKRQSVAFWCNPISGHATLYWYQQILGQGPKLLIQFQNNGVVDDSQLPKDRFSAERLKGVDSTLKIQPAKLEDSAVYLCASSSRGVGETQYFGPGTRLLVL.

V is TRBV11-2 and J is TRBJ2-4, with D possibly TRBD2 on 6 matching bases. The CDR3 extends over 16 amino acids. The germline gives CDR1 SGHAT, CDR2 FQNNGV. Trimming took off 0 bases at V and 12 bases at J, with 21 bases between the two ends. The CDR3 sequence is CASSLDPAGRMDTQYF. The CDR3 nucleotides are TGTGCCAGCAGCTTAGATCCCGCGGGAAGGATGGACACTCAGTACTTC.

The rearrangement uses TRBV7-6 and TRBJ2-7; 7 nucleotides line up with TRBD2. Germline V gene lookup returns CDR1 SGHVS and CDR2 FNYEAQ. V dropped 4 bases and J dropped 3; count of bases not matched to a gene: 6. The CDR3 has 14 residues. The CDR3 reads CASSSLAAGYEQYF. As DNA, the CDR3 is TGTGCCAGCAGCTCGCTAGCGGCCGGCTACGAGCAGTACTTC.

The V call is TRBV9, the J call TRBJ1-2, with D possibly being TRBD1 (5 bases). The germline gives CDR1 SGDLS, CDR2 YYNGEE. Trimming took 0 bases from V and 4 from J, leaving 13 bases between them. The CDR3 runs to 15 residues. The DNA for the CDR3 is TGTGCCAGCAGCGTAGCAGGGCAGCAGTCCTATGGCTACACCTTC. The encoded protein is CASSVAGQQSYGYTF.

V and J are TRBV29-1 and TRBJ2-1, with D perhaps matching TRBD2 (6 bases). Germline V gene sequence: CDR1 SQVTM, CDR2 ANQGSEA. The CDR3 sequence is 13 residues long. CDR3 DNA: TGCAGTCAAGGTGCGGGTGGAGGGAGGGAGCAGTTCTTC. This codes for CSQGAGGGREQFF.

The V gene is TRBV3-1, the J gene TRBJ2-1; D uncertain. The ends were cut back, 4 bases at V and 2 bases at J, with 12 bases in the middle. The CDR3 runs 15 residues. Germline CDR1 is LGHDT and CDR2 is YNNKEL (reference sequence). The CDR3 spells CASSPAWRPYNEQFF. In DNA form, the CDR3 reads TGTGCCAGCAGCCCGGCCTGGCGGCCCTACAATGAGCAGTTCTTC.

The genes are TRBV7-9 and TRBJ2-1; 8 bases match TRBD1. V shed 4 bases, J shed 15 bases, and the junction held 14 bases outside the gene matches. CDR1 SEHNR and CDR2 FQNEAQ come from the germline V gene (reference sequence). CDR3 length: 14 residues. As DNA, the CDR3 is TGTGCCAGCAGCTCCGGGGACAGGCCGAAAAGGGTGTTCTTC. Protein sequence: CASSSGDRPKRVFF.

CDR3 sequence (DNA): TGCAGCGCCAAGATACAGGGGGTCGGTCAGCCCCAGCATTTT. It codes for CSAKIQGVGQPQHF. The chain is built from TRBV29-1 and TRBJ1-5; 8 nucleotides align to TRBD1. The CDR3 runs 14 residues. Per the germline V gene, CDR1 is SQVTM and CDR2 is ANQGSEA. V was clipped by 7 bases and J by 6 bases; unmatched bases: 11.